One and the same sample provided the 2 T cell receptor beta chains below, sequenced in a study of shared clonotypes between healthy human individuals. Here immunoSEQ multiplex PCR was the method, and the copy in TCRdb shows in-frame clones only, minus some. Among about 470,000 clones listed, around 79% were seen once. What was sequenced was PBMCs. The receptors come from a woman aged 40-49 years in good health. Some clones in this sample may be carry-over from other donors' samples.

The CDR3 here is CASSFRMNTEAFF. In DNA form, the CDR3 reads TGTGCCAGCAGTTTTCGGATGAACACTGAAGCTTTCTTT. The chain carries TRBV28 and TRBJ1-1; no clear D gene. The V gene's germline CDR1 is MDHEN and CDR2 SYDVKM. V gave up 3 bases and J gave up 0 bases, with 5 bases separating them. The CDR3 runs to 13 residues.

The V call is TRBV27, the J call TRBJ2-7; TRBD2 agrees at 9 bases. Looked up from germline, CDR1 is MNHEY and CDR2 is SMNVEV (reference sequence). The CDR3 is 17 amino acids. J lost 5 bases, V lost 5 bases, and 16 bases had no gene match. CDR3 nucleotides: TGTGCCAGCAGTCACCAGGCTGGCGGGAGGGCTGGAAACGAGCAGTACTTC. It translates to CASSHQAGGRAGNEQYF.